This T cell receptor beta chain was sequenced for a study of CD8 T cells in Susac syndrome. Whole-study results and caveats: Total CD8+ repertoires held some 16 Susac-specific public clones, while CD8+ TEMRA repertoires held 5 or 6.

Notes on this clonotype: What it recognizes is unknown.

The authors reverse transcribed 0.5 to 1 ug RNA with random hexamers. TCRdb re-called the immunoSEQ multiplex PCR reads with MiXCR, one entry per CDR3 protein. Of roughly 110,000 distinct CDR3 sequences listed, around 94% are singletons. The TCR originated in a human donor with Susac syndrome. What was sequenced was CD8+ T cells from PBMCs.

CDR3 protein: CSVEISGSSYEQYF. CDR3 bases: TGCAGCGTTGAAATTAGCGGGAGCTCCTACGAGCAGTACTTC. V gene TRBV29-1 combines with J gene TRBJ2-7; TRBD2 aligns across 9 bases. Per germline, CDR1 SQVTM and CDR2 ANQGSEA. This CDR3 is built from 14 residues. Trimming took 2 bases from V and 0 from J; bases not matched to a gene: 2.